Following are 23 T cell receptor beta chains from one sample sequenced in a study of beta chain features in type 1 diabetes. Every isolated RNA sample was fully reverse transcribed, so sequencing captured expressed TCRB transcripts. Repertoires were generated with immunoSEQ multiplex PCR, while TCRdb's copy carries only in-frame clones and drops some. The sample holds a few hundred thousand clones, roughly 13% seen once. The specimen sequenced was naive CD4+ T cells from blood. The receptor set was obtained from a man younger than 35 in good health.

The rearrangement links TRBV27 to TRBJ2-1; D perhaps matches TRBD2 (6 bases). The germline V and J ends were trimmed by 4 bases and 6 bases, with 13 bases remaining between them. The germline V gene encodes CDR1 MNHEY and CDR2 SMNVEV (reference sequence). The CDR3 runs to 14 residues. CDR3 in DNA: TGTGCCAGCAGTTCGGGACTGGAGGGCAATGAGCAGTTCTTC. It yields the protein CASSSGLEGNEQFF.

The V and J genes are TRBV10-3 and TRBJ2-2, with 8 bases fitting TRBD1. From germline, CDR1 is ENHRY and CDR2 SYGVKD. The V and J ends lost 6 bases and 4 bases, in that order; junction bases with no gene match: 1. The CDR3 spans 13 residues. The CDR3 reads CAIRGQVTGELFF. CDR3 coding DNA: TGTGCCATCAGGGGACAGGTCACCGGGGAGCTGTTTTTT.

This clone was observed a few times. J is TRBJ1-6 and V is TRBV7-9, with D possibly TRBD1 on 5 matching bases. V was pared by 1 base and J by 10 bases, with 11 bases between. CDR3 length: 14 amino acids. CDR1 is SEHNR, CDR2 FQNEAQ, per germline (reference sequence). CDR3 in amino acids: CASSLGGEGSPLHF. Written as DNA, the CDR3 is TGTGCCAGCAGCTTAGGGGGGGAGGGCTCACCCCTCCACTTT.

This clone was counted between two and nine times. The CDR3 reads CASSPLRTGGNTEAFF. DNA of the CDR3: TGTGCCAGCAGCCCGTTAAGGACAGGGGGCAACACTGAAGCTTTCTTT. The chain links TRBV5-6 to TRBJ1-1, with 11 bases aligning to TRBD1. The CDR3 length is 16 residues. The trim removed 4 bases at V and 2 bases at J, leaving 7 bases unmatched. The V gene's germline CDR1 is SGHDT and CDR2 YYEEEE. Filled out from reference TRBV5-6 and TRBJ1-1, the complete variable domain reads DAGVTQSPTHLIKTRGQQVTLRCSPKSGHDTVSWYQQALGQGPQFIFQYYEEEERQRGNFPDRFSGHQFPNYSSELNVNALLLGDSALYLCASSPLRTGGNTEAFFGQGTRLTVV.

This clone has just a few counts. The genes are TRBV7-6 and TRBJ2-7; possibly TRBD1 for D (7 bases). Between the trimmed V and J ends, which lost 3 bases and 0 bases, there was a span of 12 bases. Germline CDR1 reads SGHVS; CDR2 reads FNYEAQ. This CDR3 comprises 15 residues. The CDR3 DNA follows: TGTGCCAGCAGCTTCTGGCAGGGGGGCTCCTACGAGCAGTACTTC. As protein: CASSFWQGGSYEQYF.

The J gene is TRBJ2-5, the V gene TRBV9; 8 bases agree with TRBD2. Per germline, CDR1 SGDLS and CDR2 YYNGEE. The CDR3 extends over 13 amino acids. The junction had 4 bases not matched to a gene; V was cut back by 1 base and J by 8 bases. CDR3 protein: CASSVREGGTQYF. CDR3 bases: TGTGCCAGCAGCGTACGGGAGGGGGGAACCCAGTACTTC. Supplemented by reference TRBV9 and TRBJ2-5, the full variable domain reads DSGVTQTPKHLITATGQRVTLRCSPRSGDLSVYWYQQSLDQGLQFLIQYYNGEERAKGNILERFSAQQFPDLHSELNLSSLELGDSALYFCASSVREGGTQYFGPGTRLLVL.

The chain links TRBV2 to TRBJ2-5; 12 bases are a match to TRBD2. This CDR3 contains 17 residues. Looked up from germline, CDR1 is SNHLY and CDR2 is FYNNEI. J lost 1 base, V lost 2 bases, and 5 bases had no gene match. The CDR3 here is CASSERLAGVTQETQYF. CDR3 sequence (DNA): TGTGCCAGCAGTGAAAGACTAGCGGGGGTGACCCAAGAGACCCAGTACTTC.

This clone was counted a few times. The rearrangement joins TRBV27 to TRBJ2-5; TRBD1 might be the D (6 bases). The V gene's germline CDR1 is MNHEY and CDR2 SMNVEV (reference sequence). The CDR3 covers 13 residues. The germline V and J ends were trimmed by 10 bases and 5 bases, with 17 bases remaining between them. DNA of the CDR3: TGTGCCACCACGACTGGGGGCCTTGAGACCCAGTACTTC. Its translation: CATTTGGLETQYF.

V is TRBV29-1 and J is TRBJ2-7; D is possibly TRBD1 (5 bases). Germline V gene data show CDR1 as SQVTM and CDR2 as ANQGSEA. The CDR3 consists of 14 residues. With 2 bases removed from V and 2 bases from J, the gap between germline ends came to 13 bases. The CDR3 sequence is CSVERQGRTYEQYF. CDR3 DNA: TGCAGCGTTGAACGCCAGGGTCGGACCTACGAGCAGTACTTC.

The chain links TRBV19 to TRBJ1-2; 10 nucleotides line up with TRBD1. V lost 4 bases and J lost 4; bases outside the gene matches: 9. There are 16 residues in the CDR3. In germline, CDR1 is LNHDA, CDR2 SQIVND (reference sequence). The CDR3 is CASSTPGTGAVYGYTF. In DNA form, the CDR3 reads TGTGCCAGTAGTACCCCCGGGACAGGGGCCGTCTATGGCTACACCTTC.

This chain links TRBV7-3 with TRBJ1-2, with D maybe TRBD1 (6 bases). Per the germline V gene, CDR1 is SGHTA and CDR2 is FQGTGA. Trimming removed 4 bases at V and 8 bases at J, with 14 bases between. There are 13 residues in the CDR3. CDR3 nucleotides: TGTGCCAGCAGCTCAAAGGGGGGGAACGGCTACACCTTC. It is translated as CASSSKGGNGYTF. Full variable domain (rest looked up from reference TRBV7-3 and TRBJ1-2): GAGVSQTPSNKVTEKGKYVELRCDPISGHTALYWYRQSLGQGPEFLIYFQGTGAADDSGLPNDRFFAVRPEGSVSTLKIQRTERGDSAVYLCASSSKGGNGYTFGSGTRLTVV.

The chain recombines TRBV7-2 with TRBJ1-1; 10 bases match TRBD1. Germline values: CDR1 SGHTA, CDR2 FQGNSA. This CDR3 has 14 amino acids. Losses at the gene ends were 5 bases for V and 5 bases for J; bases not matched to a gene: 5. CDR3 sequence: CASSPRTGGTEAFF. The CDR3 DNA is TGTGCCAGCAGCCCACGGACAGGGGGAACTGAAGCTTTCTTT. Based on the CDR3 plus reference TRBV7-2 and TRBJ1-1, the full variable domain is GAGVSQSPSNKVTEKGKDVELRCDPISGHTALYWYRQSLGQGLEFLIYFQGNSAPDKSGLPSDRFSAERTGGSVSTLTIQRTQQEDSAVYLCASSPRTGGTEAFFGQGTRLTVV.

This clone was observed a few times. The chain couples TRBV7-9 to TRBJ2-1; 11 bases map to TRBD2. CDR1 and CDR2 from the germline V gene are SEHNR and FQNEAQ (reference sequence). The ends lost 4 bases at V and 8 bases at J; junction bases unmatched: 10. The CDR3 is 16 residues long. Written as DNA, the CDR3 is TGTGCCAGCAGCTCCCGGACTAGCGGGTTTCTCCATGAGCAGTTCTTC. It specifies CASSSRTSGFLHEQFF.

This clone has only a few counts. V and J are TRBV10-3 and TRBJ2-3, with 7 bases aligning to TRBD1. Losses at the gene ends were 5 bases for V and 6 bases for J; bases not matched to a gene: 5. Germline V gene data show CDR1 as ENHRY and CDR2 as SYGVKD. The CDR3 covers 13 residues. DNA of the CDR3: TGTGCCATCAGTTACAGGGGTGGCGATACGCAGTATTTT. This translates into CAISYRGGDTQYF.

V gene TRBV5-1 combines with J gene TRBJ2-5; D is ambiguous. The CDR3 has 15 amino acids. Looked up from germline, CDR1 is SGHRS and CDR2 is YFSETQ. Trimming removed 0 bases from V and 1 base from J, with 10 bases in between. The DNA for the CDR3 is TGCGCCAGCAGCTTGGCCCTGGGCCCCCAAGAGACCCAGTACTTC. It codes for CASSLALGPQETQYF.

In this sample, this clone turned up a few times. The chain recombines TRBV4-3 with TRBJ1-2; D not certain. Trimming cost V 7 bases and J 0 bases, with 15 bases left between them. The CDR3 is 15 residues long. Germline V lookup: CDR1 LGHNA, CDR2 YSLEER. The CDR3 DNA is TGCGCCAGCAAAACCTCAGGTGTAGCTAACTATGGCTACACCTTC. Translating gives CASKTSGVANYGYTF.

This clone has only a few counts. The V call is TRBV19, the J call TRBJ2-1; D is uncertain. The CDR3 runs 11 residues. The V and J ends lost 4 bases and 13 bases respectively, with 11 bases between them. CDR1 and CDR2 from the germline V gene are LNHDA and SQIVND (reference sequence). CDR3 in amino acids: CASSRFSSQFF. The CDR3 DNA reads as TGTGCCAGTAGTAGATTTAGCAGCCAGTTCTTC.

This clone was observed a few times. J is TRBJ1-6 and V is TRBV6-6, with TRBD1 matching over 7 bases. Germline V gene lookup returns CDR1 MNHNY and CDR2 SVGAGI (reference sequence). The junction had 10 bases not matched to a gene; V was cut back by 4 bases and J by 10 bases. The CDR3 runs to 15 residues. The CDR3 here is CASSSPTGLGSPLHF. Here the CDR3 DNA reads TGTGCCAGCAGTTCACCGACAGGGCTCGGGTCACCCCTCCACTTT.

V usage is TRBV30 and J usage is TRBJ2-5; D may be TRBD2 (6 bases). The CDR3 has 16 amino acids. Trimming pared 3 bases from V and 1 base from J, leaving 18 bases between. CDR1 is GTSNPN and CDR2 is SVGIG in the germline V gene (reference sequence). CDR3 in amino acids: CAWSTRRRGFQETQYF. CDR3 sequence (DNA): TGTGCCTGGAGCACCCGAAGGAGGGGATTCCAAGAGACCCAGTACTTC.

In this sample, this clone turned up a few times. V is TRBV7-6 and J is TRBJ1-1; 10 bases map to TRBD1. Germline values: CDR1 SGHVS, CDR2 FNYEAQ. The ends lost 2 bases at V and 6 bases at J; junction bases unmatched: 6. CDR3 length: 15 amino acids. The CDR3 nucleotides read TGTGCCAGCAGCTTACTAATGGGACAGGGGTCTGAAGCTTTCTTT. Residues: CASSLLMGQGSEAFF.

Here the CDR3 reads CSARTSGSTDTQYF. The CDR3 nucleotides read TGCAGCGCCAGGACTAGCGGGAGCACAGATACGCAGTATTTT. The chain combines TRBV29-1 with TRBJ2-3, with TRBD2 identical over 11 bases. CDR1 and CDR2 from the germline V gene are SQVTM and ANQGSEA. V dropped 7 bases and J dropped 0; count of bases not matched to a gene: 3. The CDR3 loop spans 14 amino acids.

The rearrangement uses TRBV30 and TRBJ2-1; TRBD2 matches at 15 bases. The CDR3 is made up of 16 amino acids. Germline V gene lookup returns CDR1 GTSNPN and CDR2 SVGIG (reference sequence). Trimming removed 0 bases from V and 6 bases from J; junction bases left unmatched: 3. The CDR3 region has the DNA TGTGCCTGGAGTGTACGGGGACTAGCGGGAGGCAATGAGCAGTTCTTC. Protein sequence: CAWSVRGLAGGNEQFF. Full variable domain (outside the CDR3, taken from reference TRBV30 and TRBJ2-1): SQTIHQWPATLVQPVGSPLSLECTVEGTSNPNLYWYRQAAGRGLQLLFYSVGIGQISSEVPQNLSASRPQDRQFILSSKKLLLSDSGFYLCAWSVRGLAGGNEQFFGPGTRLTVL.

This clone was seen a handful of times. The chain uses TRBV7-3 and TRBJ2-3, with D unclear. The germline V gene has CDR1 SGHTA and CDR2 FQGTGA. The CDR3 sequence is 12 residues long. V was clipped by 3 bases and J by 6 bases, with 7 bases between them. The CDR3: CASSFDLDTQYF. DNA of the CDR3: TGTGCCAGCAGCTTCGACTTGGATACGCAGTATTTT. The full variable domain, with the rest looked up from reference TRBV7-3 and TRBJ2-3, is GAGVSQTPSNKVTEKGKYVELRCDPISGHTALYWYRQSLGQGPEFLIYFQGTGAADDSGLPNDRFFAVRPEGSVSTLKIQRTERGDSAVYLCASSFDLDTQYFGPGTRLTVL.